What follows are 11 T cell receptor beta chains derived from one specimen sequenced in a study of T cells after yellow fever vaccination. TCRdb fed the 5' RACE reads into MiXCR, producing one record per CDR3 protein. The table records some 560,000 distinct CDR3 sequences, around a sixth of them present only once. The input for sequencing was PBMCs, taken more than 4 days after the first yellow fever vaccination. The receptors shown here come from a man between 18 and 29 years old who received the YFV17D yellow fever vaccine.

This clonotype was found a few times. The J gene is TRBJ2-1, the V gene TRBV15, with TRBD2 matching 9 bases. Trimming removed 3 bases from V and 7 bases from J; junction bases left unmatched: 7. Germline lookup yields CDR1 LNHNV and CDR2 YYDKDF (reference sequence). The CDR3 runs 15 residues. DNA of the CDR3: TGTGCCACCAGCAGTCGGAGCGGGGGGAGGAATGAGCAGTTCTTC. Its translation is CATSSRSGGRNEQFF.

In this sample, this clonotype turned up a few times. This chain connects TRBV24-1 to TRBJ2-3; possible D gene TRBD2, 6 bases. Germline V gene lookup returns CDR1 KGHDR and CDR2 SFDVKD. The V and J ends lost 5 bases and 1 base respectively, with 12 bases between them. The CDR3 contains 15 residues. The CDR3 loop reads CATSGGAAGTDTQYF. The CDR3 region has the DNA TGTGCCACCAGTGGCGGGGCAGCGGGCACAGATACGCAGTATTTT.

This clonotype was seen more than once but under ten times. CDR3 sequence reads: CAWSVIWWGDHPPRGETQYF. The DNA for the CDR3 is TGTGCCTGGAGTGTCATATGGTGGGGGGACCACCCGCCTCGGGGTGAGACCCAGTACTTC. This chain joins TRBV30 and TRBJ2-5; the D gene is possibly TRBD2 (6 bases). V lost 0 bases and J lost 5, with 31 bases in between. From germline, CDR1 is GTSNPN and CDR2 SVGIG (reference sequence). CDR3 length: 20 residues. Based on the CDR3 plus reference TRBV30 and TRBJ2-5, the full variable domain is SQTIHQWPATLVQPVGSPLSLECTVEGTSNPNLYWYRQAAGRGLQLLFYSVGIGQISSEVPQNLSASRPQDRQFILSSKKLLLSDSGFYLCAWSVIWWGDHPPRGETQYFGPGTRLLVL.

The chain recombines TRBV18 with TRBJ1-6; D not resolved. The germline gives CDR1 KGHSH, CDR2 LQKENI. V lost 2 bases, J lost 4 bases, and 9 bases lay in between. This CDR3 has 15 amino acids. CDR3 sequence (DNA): TGTGCCAGCTCACCAGGACTGCTTTATAATTCACCCCTCCACTTT. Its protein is CASSPGLLYNSPLHF.

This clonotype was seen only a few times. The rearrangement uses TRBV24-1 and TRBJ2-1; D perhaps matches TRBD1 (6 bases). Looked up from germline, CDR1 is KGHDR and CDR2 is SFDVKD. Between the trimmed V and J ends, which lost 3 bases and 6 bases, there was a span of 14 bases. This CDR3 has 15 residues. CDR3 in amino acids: CATSDVRGSGNEQFF. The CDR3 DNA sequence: TGTGCCACCAGTGATGTAAGGGGGTCGGGCAATGAGCAGTTCTTC.

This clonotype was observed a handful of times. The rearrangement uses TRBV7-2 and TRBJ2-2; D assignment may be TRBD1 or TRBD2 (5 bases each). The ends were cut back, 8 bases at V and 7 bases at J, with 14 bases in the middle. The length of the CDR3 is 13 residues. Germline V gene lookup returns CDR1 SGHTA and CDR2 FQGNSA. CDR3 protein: CASGTRGHGELFF. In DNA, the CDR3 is TGTGCCAGCGGGACCCGGGGCCACGGGGAGCTGTTTTTT.

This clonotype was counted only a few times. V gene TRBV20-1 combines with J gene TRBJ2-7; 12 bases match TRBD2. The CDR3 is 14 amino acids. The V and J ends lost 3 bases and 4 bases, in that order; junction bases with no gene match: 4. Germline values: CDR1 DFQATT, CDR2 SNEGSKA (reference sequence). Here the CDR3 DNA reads TGCAGTGCTAGTCTAGCGGGGGGGCGATACGAGCAGTACGTC. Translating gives CSASLAGGRYEQYV.

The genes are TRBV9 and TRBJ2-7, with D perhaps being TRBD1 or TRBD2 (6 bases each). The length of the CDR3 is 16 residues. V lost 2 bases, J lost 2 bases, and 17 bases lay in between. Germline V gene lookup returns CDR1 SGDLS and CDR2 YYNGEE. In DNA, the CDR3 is TGTGCCAGCAGCGTGGTCGGGGACTCAGGGGCCTACGAGCAGTACTTC. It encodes CASSVVGDSGAYEQYF.

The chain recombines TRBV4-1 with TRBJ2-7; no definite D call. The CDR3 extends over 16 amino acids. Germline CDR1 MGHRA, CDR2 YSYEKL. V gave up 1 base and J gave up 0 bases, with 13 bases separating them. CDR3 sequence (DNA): TGCGCCAGCAGCCAAGTGGCCAGTCCGAGCTCCTACGAGCAGTACGTC. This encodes CASSQVASPSSYEQYV.

As DNA, the CDR3 is TGTGCCAGCAGCAACCTCCCTTGGGACACTGAAGCTTTCTTT. Encoded protein: CASSNLPWDTEAFF. The chain combines TRBV7-9 with TRBJ1-1; D unclear. V was pared by 5 bases and J by 3 bases, with 13 bases between. Germline lookup yields CDR1 SEHNR and CDR2 FQNEAQ (reference sequence). This CDR3 contains 14 residues.

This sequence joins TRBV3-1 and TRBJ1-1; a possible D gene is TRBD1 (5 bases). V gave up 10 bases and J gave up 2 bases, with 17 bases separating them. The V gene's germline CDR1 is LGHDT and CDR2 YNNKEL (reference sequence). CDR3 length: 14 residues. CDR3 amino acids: CATTGFDGNTEAFF. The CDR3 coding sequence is TGTGCCACTACAGGATTTGATGGAAACACTGAAGCTTTCTTT.